This T cell receptor (beta chain) is drawn from a study of shared clonotypes between healthy human individuals. About the research overall: CD4 naive and memory got three plates each, CD8 naive two, CD8 memory one. Study-level points and caveats: The generation probabilities recorded for non-shared clonotypes fell below those of clonotypes shared by all four donors.

Of note for this clone: The target antigen is unknown. The sample carries other DNA sequences with the same CDR3.

The V segment lost 4 bases and the J segment 2 bases; nucleotides outside the gene matches: 2. The germline CDR1 and CDR2 sequences are SQVTM and ANQGSEA. This CDR3 has 12 amino acids. Every subset's genomic DNA went evenly onto several immunoSEQ plates. The data were produced by immunoSEQ multiplex PCR, yet TCRdb's version contains in-frame clones alone and is incomplete. The data hold 2 million to 2.5 million clones, with approximately 94% observed a single time. The chain employs TRBV29-1 and TRBJ2-7, with TRBD1 matching 7 bases. Sequencing used naive CD4+ T cells sorted from blood. Subset defined: CD45RA+ positively selected. The TCR was taken from a young man in good health. Here the CDR3 DNA reads TGCAGCGTTGGACAGGGTACCTACGAGCAGTACTTC. It yields the protein CSVGQGTYEQYF.